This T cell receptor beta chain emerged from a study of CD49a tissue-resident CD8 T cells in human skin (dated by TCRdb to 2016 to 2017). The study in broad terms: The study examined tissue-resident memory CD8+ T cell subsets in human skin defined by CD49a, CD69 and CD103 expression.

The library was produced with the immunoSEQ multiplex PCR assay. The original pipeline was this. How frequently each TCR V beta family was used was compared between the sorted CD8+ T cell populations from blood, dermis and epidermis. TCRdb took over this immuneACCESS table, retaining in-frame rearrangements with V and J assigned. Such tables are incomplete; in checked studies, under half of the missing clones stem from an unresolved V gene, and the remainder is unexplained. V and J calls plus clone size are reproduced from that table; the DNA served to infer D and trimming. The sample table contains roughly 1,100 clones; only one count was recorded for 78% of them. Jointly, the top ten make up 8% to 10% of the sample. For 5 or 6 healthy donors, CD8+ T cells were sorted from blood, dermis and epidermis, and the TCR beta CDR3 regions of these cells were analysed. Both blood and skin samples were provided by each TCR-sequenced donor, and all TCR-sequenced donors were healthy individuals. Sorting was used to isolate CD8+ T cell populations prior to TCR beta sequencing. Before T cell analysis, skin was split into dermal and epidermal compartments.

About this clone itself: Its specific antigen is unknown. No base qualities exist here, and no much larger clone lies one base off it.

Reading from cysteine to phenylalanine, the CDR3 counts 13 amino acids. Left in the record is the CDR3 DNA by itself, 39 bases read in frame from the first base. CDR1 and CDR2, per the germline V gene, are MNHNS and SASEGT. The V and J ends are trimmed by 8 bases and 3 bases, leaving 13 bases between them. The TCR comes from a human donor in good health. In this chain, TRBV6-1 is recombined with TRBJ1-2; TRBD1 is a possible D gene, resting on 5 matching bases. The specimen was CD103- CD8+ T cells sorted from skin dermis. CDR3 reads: CASGDSEDYGYTF. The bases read TGTGCCAGCGGGGACTCTGAGGACTATGGCTACACCTTC.